The present T cell receptor (beta chain) was sequenced within a study of OX40 agonist ivuxolimab in advanced cancers. Study summary: Three patients, one with hepatocellular carcinoma and two with cutaneous melanoma, achieved partial responses.

The ends were cut back, 1 base at V and 0 bases at J, with 16 bases in the middle. CDR3 length equals 18 residues. In germline, CDR1 is SGHAT, CDR2 FQNNGV. The study's findings and limits: Both blood CD4+ and CD8+ T cells showed clonal growth by week 6 at 0.1 to 3.0 mg/kg.

Clones were sequenced by immunoSEQ multiplex PCR, and TCRdb holds only the in-frame ones, with some missing. The sample yields around 50,000 clones, 70% to 90% seen once. Points on this clone: Its antigen is still unknown.

The chain recombines TRBV11-2 with TRBJ2-1; D is possibly TRBD1 or TRBD2 (6 bases each). The sequence derives from an adult with an advanced solid tumor such as melanoma, head and neck, liver or kidney cancer. Sequences were derived from CD4+ or CD8+ T cells sorted from blood, sampled in a trial of the OX40 agonist ivuxolimab. The DNA of the CDR3 is TGTGCCAGCAGCTTAGTACTTCGGGGGCTAGGCTCCTACAATGAGCAGTTCTTC. Residues: CASSLVLRGLGSYNEQFF.